The rows below give T cell receptor beta chains drawn from one sample of a study of cytomegalovirus exposure and HLA in healthy donors. The data were produced by immunoSEQ multiplex PCR, yet TCRdb's version contains in-frame clones alone and is incomplete. The sample shows around 170,000 clones, 77% of them seen only once. Sequenced: PBMCs. The receptors were gathered from a man in his late teens or twenties in good health and CMV-seronegative. The conserved cysteine and the conserved F or W are not part of the CDR3 here.

j_call v_call cdr3_aa
TRBJ2-5 TRBV19 ASSIGGTGVETQY
TRBJ1-1 TRBV28 ASSELTGTENTEAF
TRBJ1-6 TRBV7-3 ASSQYRGYNSPLH
TRBJ1-5 TRBV4-3 ASSQRQGDQPQH
TRBJ2-7 TRBV30 AWSVRVHYEQY
TRBJ1-2 TRBV5-1 ASSPGDRYYGYT
TRBJ2-3 TRBV5-6 ASGVTFLGVYTQY
TRBJ2-3 TRBV5-6 ASSWGTVGGTDTQY
TRBJ2-7 TRBV4-1 ASSAGQGPSYEQY
TRBJ2-3 TRBV7-3 ASSLLGPGGGLTDTQY
TRBJ1-5 TRBV28 ASSLRVMGQPQH
TRBJ1-5 TRBV7-6 ASSPGQGAQPQH
TRBJ2-7 TRBV5-5 ASRLGPPPGLAGNEQY
TRBJ2-2 TRBV19 ASSTGGVGELF